Listed here are 22 T cell receptor beta chains from one sample, sequenced in a study of blood T cells in healthy people across ages. With a J-beta primer mix and a sample-barcoded 5' primer, a second PCR ran 7 to 11 cycles. MiXCR was run by TCRdb on the 5' RACE reads, yielding one entry per CDR3 protein. The table records fewer than 2,000,000 distinct CDR3 sequences, around 35% of them present only once. The sequencing input was blood. The receptor set was obtained from a woman in her twenties or thirties in good health.

The chain links TRBV10-2 to TRBJ1-2; D is unresolved. Germline CDR1 WSHSY, CDR2 SAAADI. The CDR3 consists of 12 residues. Trimming took 0 bases from V and 8 from J, leaving 7 bases between them. In nucleotides, the CDR3 is TGCGCCAGCAGTGAGTCGTCCAAGGGCTACACCTTC. Translation gives CASSESSKGYTF.

This chain uses TRBV20-1 with TRBJ2-1; 10 positions match TRBD2. This CDR3 contains 14 residues. In germline, CDR1 is DFQATT, CDR2 SNEGSKA (reference sequence). V lost 6 bases and J lost 6; bases outside the gene matches: 8. CDR3 loop: CSAETSGPTNEQFF. The CDR3 DNA reads as TGCAGTGCAGAGACTAGCGGGCCCACCAATGAGCAGTTCTTC.

This clonotype has only one observation. This may arise from a read error, as a much more abundant clone is one base away. The rearrangement uses TRBV29-1 and TRBJ1-5; no reliable D call. The germline V and J ends were trimmed by 5 bases and 1 base, with 9 bases remaining between them. The CDR3 totals 13 residues. CDR1 is SQVTM and CDR2 is ANQGSEA in the germline V gene. The CDR3: CSVSAQSNQPQHF. As DNA, the CDR3 is TGCAGCGTTTCCGCACAGAGCAATCAGCCCCAGCATTTT.

V is TRBV5-6 and J is TRBJ2-7; 10 nucleotides line up with TRBD2. The CDR3 runs 17 residues. The germline CDR1 and CDR2 sequences are SGHDT and YYEEEE. V shed 1 base, J shed 8 bases, and the junction held 15 bases outside the gene matches. The CDR3 DNA sequence: TGTGCCAGCAGCTTGAAAGGACTAGCGGTACCACCCCACCAGCAGTACTTC. Its protein product is CASSLKGLAVPPHQQYF.

This clonotype was picked up one time. The J gene is TRBJ2-7, the V gene TRBV12-3 or TRBV12-4, with TRBD2 matching 10 bases. V shed 6 bases, J shed 0 bases, and the junction held 11 bases outside the gene matches. The CDR3 extends over 17 amino acids. CDR3 DNA sequence: TGTGCCAGCAGCAAAGGGACTAGCGAATGGAGCTCCTACGAGCAGTACTTC. Protein sequence: CASSKGTSEWSSYEQYF.

This clonotype was counted between two and nine times. The rearrangement links TRBV6-1 to TRBJ2-5; 10 bases align to TRBD2. The J call may be wrong; the DNA end is better matched by TRBJ2-7. CDR1 and CDR2 from the germline V gene are MNHNS and SASEGT. This CDR3 contains 14 residues. CDR3 in DNA: TGTGCCAGTTATAGCGGGGGGAACCGTTACGAGCAGTACTTC. Translated, it gives CASYSGGNRYEQYF.

This clonotype was observed at least ten times. The J gene is TRBJ2-7, the V gene TRBV7-2; D is perhaps TRBD1 or TRBD2 (5 bases each). V dropped 2 bases and J dropped 3 bases, with 11 bases sitting between them. This CDR3 comprises 14 residues. The V gene's germline CDR1 is SGHTA and CDR2 FQGNSA. CDR3 residues: CASSLSGTFYEQYF. DNA of the CDR3: TGTGCCAGCAGCTTATCAGGGACGTTCTACGAGCAGTACTTC.

The V call is TRBV6-2 or TRBV6-3, the J call TRBJ2-5; perhaps D is TRBD1 or TRBD2 (5 bases each). The ends were cut back, 0 bases at V and 2 bases at J, with 16 bases in the middle. Per germline, CDR1 MNHEY and CDR2 SVGEGT. The CDR3 extends over 17 amino acids. The CDR3 loop is CASSYSSYRGVQETQYF. DNA for the CDR3: TGTGCCAGCAGTTACTCCTCATACCGGGGCGTTCAAGAGACCCAGTACTTC.

This clonotype has just a few counts. The chain couples TRBV9 to TRBJ1-2, with 9 positions matching TRBD1. Trimming cost V 4 bases and J 4 bases; bases outside gene matches: 11. There are 16 residues in the CDR3. Germline CDR1 reads SGDLS; CDR2 reads YYNGEE. The CDR3 reads CASSHRMGQGVYGYTF. The CDR3 nucleotides are TGTGCCAGCAGCCATCGCATGGGACAGGGCGTCTATGGCTACACCTTC.

The rearrangement joins TRBV10-2 to TRBJ2-7; 11 bases align to TRBD2. Trimming cost V 8 bases and J 7 bases; bases outside gene matches: 7. This CDR3 is 13 amino acids long. Germline CDR1 is WSHSY and CDR2 is SAAADI. CDR3 sequence: CASVGLAGKEQYF. The CDR3 region has the DNA TGCGCCAGCGTAGGACTAGCGGGCAAAGAGCAGTACTTC.

CDR3 loop: CASSSTRGGYTF. The CDR3 DNA is TGTGCCAGCAGCTCTACGAGGGGGGGCTACACCTTC. The genes are TRBV12-3 or TRBV12-4 and TRBJ1-2; the D gene is possibly TRBD1 (6 bases). V dropped 6 bases and J dropped 8 bases, with 13 bases sitting between them. The CDR3 is 12 residues long.

This clonotype turned up a few times. The V and J genes are TRBV2 and TRBJ2-6; D possibly uses TRBD1 or TRBD2 (7 bases each). CDR1 and CDR2 (germline): SNHLY, FYNNEI. Trimming left V 6 bases short and J 0 bases short, with 12 bases between. The CDR3 extends over 16 amino acids. Written as DNA, the CDR3 is TGTGCCAGCAGAGCGGGACAGAGCTCTGGGGCCAACGTCCTGACTTTC. Translated, it gives CASRAGQSSGANVLTF.

This chain connects TRBV3-1 to TRBJ2-1; 7 nucleotides agree with TRBD2. CDR3 size: 14 residues. Germline V gene data show CDR1 as LGHDT and CDR2 as YNNKEL (reference sequence). V lost 7 bases and J lost 7; bases outside the gene matches: 10. The CDR3 loop is CASTRLGTTNEQFF. The CDR3 DNA is TGTGCCAGCACCCGACTTGGGACTACGAATGAGCAGTTCTTC.

The V gene is TRBV9, the J gene TRBJ2-7; D is possibly TRBD2 (5 bases). CDR3 length equals 16 residues. CDR1 and CDR2 (germline): SGDLS, YYNGEE. The V end was cut by 3 bases, the J end by 7 bases, with 23 bases between. The CDR3 region is CASSGGGEATIKEQYF. The CDR3 bases are TGTGCCAGCAGCGGTGGAGGAGAGGCGACTATTAAGGAGCAGTACTTC. The whole variable domain, filled in from reference TRBV9 and TRBJ2-7, reads DSGVTQTPKHLITATGQRVTLRCSPRSGDLSVYWYQQSLDQGLQFLIQYYNGEERAKGNILERFSAQQFPDLHSELNLSSLELGDSALYFCASSGGGEATIKEQYFGPGTRLTVT.

This clonotype was seen many times. The rearrangement links TRBV10-3 to TRBJ2-5; a possible D gene is TRBD1 (5 bases). CDR1 and CDR2 from the germline V gene are ENHRY and SYGVKD. The CDR3 sequence is 14 residues long. V was shortened by 10 bases and J by 5 bases, with 20 bases between the two germline ends. The CDR3 DNA reads TGTGCCACCTTTCTGGGGCAGGGTGGCGAGACCCAGTACTTC. Protein sequence: CATFLGQGGETQYF.

A note on this clonotype: This may be a read error: a much more frequent sequence differs by one nucleotide. The chain combines TRBV20-1 with TRBJ2-1; D unresolved. The CDR3 contains 13 residues. Germline CDR1 DFQATT, CDR2 SNEGSKA (reference sequence). The CDR3 sequence is CSARGHGYNDQFF. CDR3 coding DNA: TGCAGTGCTAGAGGGCATGGTTACAATGATCAGTTCTTC.

The genes are TRBV3-1 and TRBJ1-6; unclear D gene. Germline V gene data show CDR1 as LGHDT and CDR2 as YNNKEL (reference sequence). The CDR3 totals 18 residues. Trimming took off 1 base at V and 0 bases at J, with 13 bases between the two ends. The CDR3 sequence: CASSQGRGGTSYNSPLHF. The CDR3 bases are TGTGCCAGCAGCCAAGGACGAGGAGGAACCTCCTATAATTCACCCCTCCACTTT.

Ten or more counts support this clonotype. The V and J genes are TRBV11-2 and TRBJ2-3, with 8 bases identical to TRBD1. The CDR3 is 16 residues long. Trimming took 7 bases from V and 2 from J; bases not matched to a gene: 11. The germline CDR1 and CDR2 sequences are SGHAT and FQNNGV. The CDR3 region has the DNA TGTGCCAGCATGAGCGGACAGGGAGTCGTCACAGATACGCAGTATTTT. It translates to CASMSGQGVVTDTQYF.

To note about this clonotype: The junction shows a germline mismatch at one end, possibly a read error. The V and J genes are TRBV12-3 or TRBV12-4 and TRBJ2-7, with 7 bases identical to TRBD1. This CDR3 has 13 amino acids. Here the CDR3 reads CASSWDRTYGQYF. In DNA form, the CDR3 reads TGTGCCAGCAGTTGGGACAGAACCTACGGGCAGTACTTC.

The J gene is TRBJ2-1, the V gene TRBV9; 9 bases match TRBD2. Germline-derived CDR1 and CDR2 are SGDLS and YYNGEE. CDR3 length equals 15 residues. Germline trimming cut 4 bases from V and 7 bases from J; bases unmatched to any gene: 9. The CDR3 loop reads CASSRRAGGENEQFF. The CDR3 DNA follows: TGTGCCAGCAGCCGCAGGGCGGGAGGGGAAAATGAGCAGTTCTTC.

This clonotype was picked up a small number of times. This chain links TRBV4-1 with TRBJ2-7; 13 bases agree with TRBD2. Germline V gives CDR1 MGHRA, CDR2 YSYEKL. There are 15 residues in the CDR3. Trimming at V came to 0 bases and at J to 6 bases, leaving 2 bases not matched to a gene. CDR3 sequence: CASSQDRLAGGEQYF. CDR3 DNA sequence: TGCGCCAGCAGCCAAGATAGACTAGCGGGGGGCGAGCAGTACTTC.

The sample holds a few counts of this clonotype. J is TRBJ2-1 and V is TRBV20-1; 10 bases agree with TRBD2. The CDR3 is made up of 15 amino acids. The ends lost 6 bases at V and 7 bases at J; junction bases unmatched: 12. Germline CDR1 reads DFQATT; CDR2 reads SNEGSKA (reference sequence). The CDR3 reads CSAKAAAGGLNEQFF. The CDR3 DNA sequence: TGCAGTGCCAAAGCTGCAGCGGGGGGGTTAAATGAGCAGTTCTTC.